The 18 T cell receptor beta chains below were found in one sample sequenced in a study of T-cell reconstitution after alpha-beta-depleted transplantation in children. It was with unique molecular identifiers that the TCRbeta library was prepared. TCRdb fed the PCR reads into MiXCR, producing one record per CDR3 protein. This sample has over 300,000 distinct CDR3 sequences; around a tenth occur once, and the top ten carry approximately 2.3%. The sequencing used PBMCs from the stem cell graft donor, collected from the stem cell graft. These receptors originate from a human donor who donated a stem cell graft to a child with acute lymphoblastic leukemia.

This clonotype has ten or more counts. J is TRBJ2-1 and V is TRBV29-1, with TRBD1 as a possible D gene (7 bases). The CDR3 is made up of 16 amino acids. Germline V gene lookup returns CDR1 SQVTM and CDR2 ANQGSEA. Between the trimmed V and J ends, which lost 5 bases and 6 bases, there was a span of 23 bases. The chain's CDR3 is CSVPQGGSSHFNEQFF. The CDR3 coding sequence is TGCAGCGTTCCTCAGGGGGGCTCTTCCCATTTCAATGAGCAGTTCTTC.

This clonotype was seen more than once but under ten times. The V call is TRBV6-1, the J call TRBJ1-2; D unresolved. Germline assignment: CDR1 MNHNS and CDR2 SASEGT. This CDR3 comprises 11 residues. Trimming stripped 1 base from V and 5 bases from J, with 2 bases between. CDR3 nucleotides: TGTGCCAGCAGTGAAGTTTATGGCTACACCTTC. This encodes CASSEVYGYTF.

There are many counts of this clonotype. This chain joins TRBV12-3 or TRBV12-4 and TRBJ2-5; possibly TRBD2 for D (6 bases). The CDR3 loop spans 14 amino acids. Trimming pared 3 bases from V and 2 bases from J, leaving 10 bases between. CDR3 protein: CASSLTSGQETQYF. The CDR3 DNA reads as TGTGCCAGCAGTTTGACTAGTGGGCAAGAGACCCAGTACTTC.

This clonotype was observed a handful of times. The CDR3: CASSVGLAGDRDTQYF. The CDR3, as DNA: TGTGCCAGCAGCGTAGGACTAGCGGGAGACCGGGATACGCAGTATTTT. The genes are TRBV9 and TRBJ2-3; 12 bases align to TRBD2. Germline assignment: CDR1 SGDLS and CDR2 YYNGEE. With 0 bases clipped from V and 6 bases from J, the junction kept 5 bases outside the gene matches. This CDR3 region has 16 residues.

The gene calls are TRBV29-1 and TRBJ2-7, with a weak D call TRBD2 (7 bases). V was trimmed by 6 bases and J by 2 bases, leaving 14 bases between them. Germline V CDR1 and CDR2: SQVTM, ANQGSEA. The CDR3 consists of 13 residues. CDR3 in DNA: TGCAGCGTCGAGGGGGGGCACACCTACGAGCAGTACTTC. It codes for CSVEGGHTYEQYF.

This clonotype occurred many times. This chain connects TRBV6-5 to TRBJ1-4, with unresolved D. Deletions cut 5 bases from V and 5 bases from J, with 12 bases between. This CDR3 region has 14 residues. Germline CDR1 MNHEY, CDR2 SVGAGI. CDR3 sequence: CASSPQTANEKLFF. The DNA for the CDR3 is TGTGCCAGCAGTCCGCAGACGGCCAATGAAAAACTGTTTTTT.

This clonotype was picked up a small number of times. This rearrangement joins TRBV19 to TRBJ1-1; 7 positions match TRBD1. The CDR3 consists of 12 residues. Germline V gene lookup returns CDR1 LNHDA and CDR2 SQIVND (reference sequence). After removal of 7 bases from V and 11 bases from J, the junction contained 10 bases not matched to a gene. The CDR3 bases are TGTGCCAGTACCCCAGGACAGGCCGGGGCTTTCTTT. Protein: CASTPGQAGAFF. The whole variable domain, remainder taken from reference TRBV19 and TRBJ1-1, is DGGITQSPKYLFRKEGQNVTLSCEQNLNHDAMYWYRQDPGQGLRLIYYSQIVNDFQKGDIAEGYSVSREKKESFPLTVTSAQKNPTAFYLCASTPGQAGAFFGQGTRLTVV.

This clonotype was recorded many times. This chain connects TRBV27 to TRBJ2-7; 9 bases line up with TRBD1. The CDR3 consists of 13 residues. Unmatched junction bases numbered 5, after V lost 8 bases and J lost 3 bases. Germline values: CDR1 MNHEY, CDR2 SMNVEV (reference sequence). CDR3 DNA: TGTGCCAGCTCGGGACAGGGTAGCTACGAGCAGTACTTC. This codes for CASSGQGSYEQYF.

This clonotype was detected a few times. Sequence at one end of the junction differs from germline and may be a read error. The chain uses TRBV7-3 and TRBJ2-5, with TRBD1 matching 8 bases. The germline gives CDR1 SGHTA, CDR2 FQGTGA. CDR3 size: 16 residues. CDR3 sequence: CASSLTGDRRPSDLIW. CDR3 coding DNA: TGTGCCAGCAGCTTAACGGGGGACAGGAGACCCTCGGATCTAATTTGG.

This clonotype was detected only a few times. The V call is TRBV5-1, the J call TRBJ2-7, with D unresolved. Trimming took 0 bases from V and 5 from J, leaving 9 bases between them. The CDR3 contains 13 residues. Germline V gives CDR1 SGHRS, CDR2 YFSETQ. Here the CDR3 DNA reads TGCGCCAGCAGCTTGGCCAATTTTGACGAGCAGTACTTC. It encodes CASSLANFDEQYF.

This clonotype was observed a few times. The chain uses TRBV20-1 and TRBJ2-7, with a weak D call TRBD2 (6 bases). This CDR3 spans 14 amino acids. The germline V and J ends were trimmed by 2 bases and 0 bases, with 11 bases remaining between them. Germline values: CDR1 DFQATT, CDR2 SNEGSKA (reference sequence). Here the CDR3 reads CSARPSESSYEQYF. The CDR3 bases are TGCAGTGCTAGACCTAGCGAGAGCTCCTACGAGCAGTACTTC.

In this sample, this clonotype turned up a few times. This sequence joins TRBV11-1 and TRBJ2-2; weak D call: TRBD1 (6 bases). The CDR3 has 18 amino acids. Trimming shortened V by 5 bases and J by 0 bases, and 19 bases separated the two germline ends. Germline V gene lookup returns CDR1 SGHAT and CDR2 FQDESV (reference sequence). The CDR3 DNA follows: TGTGCCAGCAGCCCTCTGGGCAGGGGAAGGGCGAACACCGGGGAGCTGTTTTTT. It codes for CASSPLGRGRANTGELFF.

The chain employs TRBV27 and TRBJ2-2, with D tentatively TRBD1 or TRBD2 (5 bases each). Germline loops: CDR1 MNHEY, CDR2 SMNVEV (reference sequence). The V end was cut by 6 bases, the J end by 6 bases, with 11 bases between. The length of the CDR3 is 13 residues. CDR3 in DNA: TGTGCCAGCAGCTGGGGGAGCTCCGGGGAGCTGTTTTTT. Its protein product is CASSWGSSGELFF.

This chain joins TRBV9 and TRBJ2-1; 7 bases fit TRBD2. The CDR3 spans 15 residues. CDR1 SGDLS and CDR2 YYNGEE come from the germline V gene. Trimming took 4 bases from V and 2 from J; bases not matched to a gene: 6. In nucleotides, the CDR3 is TGTGCCAGCAGCCCCAGCGGGGTCCCCTACAATGAGCAGTTCTTC. Encoded protein: CASSPSGVPYNEQFF.

This clonotype has ten or more counts. The V call is TRBV27, the J call TRBJ2-5, with 9 bases lining up with TRBD2. V was pared by 3 bases and J by 5 bases, with 7 bases of the junction left unmatched. From germline, CDR1 is MNHEY and CDR2 SMNVEV (reference sequence). The CDR3 covers 15 residues. The CDR3 DNA follows: TGTGCCAGCAGTTTTCAAGCGGGAGGCCAGGAGACCCAGTACTTC. Translating it yields CASSFQAGGQETQYF.

The sample holds a few counts of this clonotype. The J gene is TRBJ2-3, the V gene TRBV5-1, with a tentative D call TRBD1 (8 bases). The CDR3 is 16 amino acids. Trimming took 4 bases from V and 2 from J, leaving 17 bases between them. Germline loops: CDR1 SGHRS, CDR2 YFSETQ. The CDR3 DNA is TGCGCCAGCAGCGCACCGGACAGGGACTACACAGATACGCAGTATTTT. It encodes CASSAPDRDYTDTQYF.

This clonotype has at least ten counts. J is TRBJ2-5 and V is TRBV12-3 or TRBV12-4; TRBD2 matches at 9 bases. CDR3 length: 15 amino acids. V lost 4 bases and J lost 0; bases outside the gene matches: 3. The CDR3 here is CASSWGTSYQETQYF. CDR3 DNA sequence: TGTGCCAGCAGTTGGGGGACTAGCTACCAAGAGACCCAGTACTTC.

The chain employs TRBV20-1 and TRBJ2-1; weak D call: TRBD1 (6 bases). The CDR3 covers 15 residues. Germline loops: CDR1 DFQATT, CDR2 SNEGSKA (reference sequence). The V end lost 2 bases, the J end lost 4 bases, and 15 bases lay between the germline ends. The CDR3 here is CSARIGQGRYNEQFF. Here the CDR3 DNA reads TGCAGTGCTAGAATCGGGCAGGGGCGATACAATGAGCAGTTCTTC.